This T cell receptor beta chain is from a study of regulatory T cells in long-lasting Graves disease. The CDR3 has 16 amino acids. V gave up 2 bases and J gave up 0 bases, with 9 bases separating them. Looked up from germline, CDR1 is SGHRS and CDR2 is YFSETQ. Construction of TCR beta libraries relied on iRepertoire HTBI primers and on Arm-PCR targeting CDR3 regions. TCRdb reprocessed the multiplex PCR reads with MiXCR, giving one entry per CDR3 protein. The repertoire consists of about 400,000 distinct CDR3 sequences, with about 15% occurring once and the leading ten covering about 8.2%. The time point denotes: newly diagnosed GD, antithyroid drugs for less than 3 months. From PBMCs, RNA was extracted and then used to make the TCR library. These sequences were also reported in another study, on T cells in Graves' hyperthyroidism and ophthalmopathy.

The chain couples TRBV5-1 to TRBJ2-6; tentatively, D is TRBD1 (6 bases). The sequence was collected from a woman aged 40 to 49 with Graves disease. The input for sequencing was peripheral blood mononuclear cells (PBMCs), taken at new diagnosis, from a patient treated with antithyroid drugs. The CDR3 DNA reads TGCGCCAGCAGCTTAACAGGGAACTCTGGGGCCAACGTCCTGACTTTC. Residues: CASSLTGNSGANVLTF.